This TCR beta chain came from a study of OX40 agonist ivuxolimab in advanced cancers. Study background: The eligibility criteria allowed prior anti-PD-1, anti-PD-L1 or anti-CTLA-4 therapy, and about 40% had some.

Trimming cost V 4 bases and J 5 bases; bases outside gene matches: 10. CDR1 is SGHRS, CDR2 YFSETQ, per germline. This CDR3 has 15 residues. As regards this clone: Its antigen is undetermined.

Generated by immunoSEQ multiplex PCR, the TCRdb table keeps only in-frame clones and is missing some. The repertoire consists of tens of thousands of clones, with about 82% occurring once and the leading ten covering 1.9%. General study points: CD4+ and CD8+ T cells in blood underwent clonal expansion by week 6 at 0.1 to 3.0 mg/kg.

The chain combines TRBV5-1 with TRBJ2-5, with 8 nucleotides matching TRBD1. The sequence was collected from an adult with an advanced solid tumor such as melanoma, head and neck, liver or kidney cancer. The source was CD4+ or CD8+ T cells sorted from blood, collected in a trial of the OX40 agonist ivuxolimab. The CDR3 DNA reads as TGCGCCAGCAGCCGGGACAGGCCCTCTAGGGAGACCCAGTACTTC. Its translation: CASSRDRPSRETQYF.